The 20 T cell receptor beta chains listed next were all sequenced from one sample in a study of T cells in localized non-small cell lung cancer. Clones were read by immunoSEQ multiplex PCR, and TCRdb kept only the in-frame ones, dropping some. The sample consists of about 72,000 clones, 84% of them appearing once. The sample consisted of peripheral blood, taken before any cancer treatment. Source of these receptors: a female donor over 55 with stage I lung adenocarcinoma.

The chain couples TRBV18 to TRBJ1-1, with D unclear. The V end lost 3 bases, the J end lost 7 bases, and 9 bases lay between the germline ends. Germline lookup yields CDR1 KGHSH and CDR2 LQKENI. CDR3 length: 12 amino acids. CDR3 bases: TGTGCCAGCTCACCTTACATCGATGAAGCTTTCTTT. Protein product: CASSPYIDEAFF.

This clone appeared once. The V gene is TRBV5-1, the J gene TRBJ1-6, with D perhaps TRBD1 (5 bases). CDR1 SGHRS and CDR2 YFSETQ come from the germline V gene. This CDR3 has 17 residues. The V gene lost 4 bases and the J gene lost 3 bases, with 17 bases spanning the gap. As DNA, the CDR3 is TGCGCCAGCAGCAGGGGTAGGGAAAGCTTCTATAATTCACCCCTCCACTTT. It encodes CASSRGRESFYNSPLHF.

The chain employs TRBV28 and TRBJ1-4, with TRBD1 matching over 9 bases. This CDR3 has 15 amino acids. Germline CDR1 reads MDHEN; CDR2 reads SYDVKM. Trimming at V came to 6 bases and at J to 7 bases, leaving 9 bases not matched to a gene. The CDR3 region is CASRLPGQGFEKLFF. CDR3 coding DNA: TGTGCCAGCAGACTCCCGGGACAGGGTTTTGAAAAACTGTTTTTT.

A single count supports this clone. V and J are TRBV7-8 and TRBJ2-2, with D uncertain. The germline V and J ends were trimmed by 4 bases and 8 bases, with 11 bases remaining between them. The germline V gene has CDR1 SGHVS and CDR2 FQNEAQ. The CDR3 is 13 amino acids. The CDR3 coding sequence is TGTGCCAGCAGCTACAAGCCAGATGGGGAGCTGTTTTTT. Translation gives CASSYKPDGELFF.

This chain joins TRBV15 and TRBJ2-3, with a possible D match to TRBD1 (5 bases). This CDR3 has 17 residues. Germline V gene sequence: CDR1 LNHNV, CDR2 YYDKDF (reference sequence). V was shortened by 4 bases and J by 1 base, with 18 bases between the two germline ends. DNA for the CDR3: TGTGCCACCAGCACGTTCCTAACCAGGGCTGGCACAGATACGCAGTATTTT. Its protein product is CATSTFLTRAGTDTQYF.

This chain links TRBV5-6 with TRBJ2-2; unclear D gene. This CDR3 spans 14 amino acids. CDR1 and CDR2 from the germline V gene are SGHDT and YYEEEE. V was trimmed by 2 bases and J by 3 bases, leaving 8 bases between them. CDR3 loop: CASSFRSYTGELFF. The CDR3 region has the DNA TGTGCCAGCAGCTTCCGATCCTACACCGGGGAGCTGTTTTTT.

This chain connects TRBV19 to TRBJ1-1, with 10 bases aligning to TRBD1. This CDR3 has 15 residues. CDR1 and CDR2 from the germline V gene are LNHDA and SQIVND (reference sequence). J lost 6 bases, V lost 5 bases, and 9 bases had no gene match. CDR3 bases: TGTGCCAGTAGTGCCTGGGACAGGGGAGCGTCTGAAGCTTTCTTT. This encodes CASSAWDRGASEAFF.

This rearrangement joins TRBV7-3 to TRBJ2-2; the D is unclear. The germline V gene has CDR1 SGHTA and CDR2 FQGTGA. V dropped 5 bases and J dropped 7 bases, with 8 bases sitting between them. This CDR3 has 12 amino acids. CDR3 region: CASSQADGELFF. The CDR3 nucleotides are TGTGCCAGCAGCCAGGCTGACGGGGAGCTGTTTTTT.

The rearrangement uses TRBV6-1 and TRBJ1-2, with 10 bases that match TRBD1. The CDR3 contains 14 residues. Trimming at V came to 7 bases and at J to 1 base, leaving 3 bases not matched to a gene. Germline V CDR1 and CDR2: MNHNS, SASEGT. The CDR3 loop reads CASTGTGVNYGYTF. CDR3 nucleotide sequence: TGTGCCAGCACCGGGACAGGGGTTAACTATGGCTACACCTTC.

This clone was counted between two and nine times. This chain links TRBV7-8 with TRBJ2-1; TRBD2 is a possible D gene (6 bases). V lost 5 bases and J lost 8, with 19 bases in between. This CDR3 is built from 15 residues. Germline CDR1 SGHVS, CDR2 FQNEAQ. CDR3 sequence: CASSPRPVSGDEQFF. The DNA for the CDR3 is TGTGCCAGCAGCCCCCGTCCCGTTAGCGGAGATGAGCAGTTCTTC. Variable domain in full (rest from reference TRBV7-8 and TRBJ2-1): GAGVSQSPRYKVAKRGQDVALRCDPISGHVSLFWYQQALGQGPEFLTYFQNEAQLDKSGLPSDRFFAERPEGSVSTLKIQRTQQEDSAVYLCASSPRPVSGDEQFFGPGTRLTVL.

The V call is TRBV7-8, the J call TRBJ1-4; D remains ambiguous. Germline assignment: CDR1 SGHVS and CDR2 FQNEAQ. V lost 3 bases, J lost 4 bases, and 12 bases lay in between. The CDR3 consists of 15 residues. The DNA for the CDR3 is TGTGCCAGCAGCTTGGACCGGGTCCTTAATGAAAAACTGTTTTTT. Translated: CASSLDRVLNEKLFF.

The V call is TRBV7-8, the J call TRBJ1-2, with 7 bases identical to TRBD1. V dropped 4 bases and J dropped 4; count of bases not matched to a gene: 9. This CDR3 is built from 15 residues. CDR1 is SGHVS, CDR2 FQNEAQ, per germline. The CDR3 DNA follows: TGTGCCAGCAGCTCCAACAGGACAGGAATCTATGGCTACACCTTC. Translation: CASSSNRTGIYGYTF.

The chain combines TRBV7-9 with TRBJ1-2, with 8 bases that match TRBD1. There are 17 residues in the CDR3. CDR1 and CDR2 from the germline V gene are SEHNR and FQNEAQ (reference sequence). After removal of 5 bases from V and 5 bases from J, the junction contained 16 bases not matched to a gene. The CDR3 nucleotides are TGTGCCAGCAGCCCGAAGACTTGGGACAGGAAACTTTATGGCTACACCTTC. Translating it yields CASSPKTWDRKLYGYTF.

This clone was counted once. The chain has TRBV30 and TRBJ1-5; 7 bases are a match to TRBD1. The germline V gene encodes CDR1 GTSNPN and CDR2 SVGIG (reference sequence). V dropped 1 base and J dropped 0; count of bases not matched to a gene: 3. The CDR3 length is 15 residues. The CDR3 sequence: CAWSEGTVSNQPQHF. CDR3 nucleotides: TGTGCCTGGAGTGAGGGGACAGTTAGCAATCAGCCCCAGCATTTT.

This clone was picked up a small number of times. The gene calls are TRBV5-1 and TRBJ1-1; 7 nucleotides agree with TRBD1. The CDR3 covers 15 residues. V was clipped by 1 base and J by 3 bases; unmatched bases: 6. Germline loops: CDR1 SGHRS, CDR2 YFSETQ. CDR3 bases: TGCGCCAGCAGCTTGAATGCAGGGGGGCACACTGAAGCTTTCTTT. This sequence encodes CASSLNAGGHTEAFF. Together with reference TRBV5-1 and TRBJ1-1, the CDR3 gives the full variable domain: KAGVTQTPRYLIKTRGQQVTLSCSPISGHRSVSWYQQTPGQGLQFLFEYFSETQRNKGNFPGRFSGRQFSNSRSEMNVSTLELGDSALYLCASSLNAGGHTEAFFGQGTRLTVV.

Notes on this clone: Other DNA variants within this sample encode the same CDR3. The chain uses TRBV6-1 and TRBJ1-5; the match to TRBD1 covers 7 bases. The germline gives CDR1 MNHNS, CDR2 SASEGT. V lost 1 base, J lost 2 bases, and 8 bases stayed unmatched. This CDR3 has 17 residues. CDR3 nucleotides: TGTGCCAGCAGTGAAGAAACAGGGGTGTTGGGCAATCAGCCCCAGCATTTT. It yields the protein CASSEETGVLGNQPQHF.

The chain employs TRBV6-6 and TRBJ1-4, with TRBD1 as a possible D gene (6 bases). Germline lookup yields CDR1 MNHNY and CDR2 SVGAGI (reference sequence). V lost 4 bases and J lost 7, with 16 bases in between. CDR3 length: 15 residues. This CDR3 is CASSSSGVEGEKLFF. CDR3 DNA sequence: TGTGCCAGCAGTTCCTCAGGGGTCGAAGGTGAAAAACTGTTTTTT.

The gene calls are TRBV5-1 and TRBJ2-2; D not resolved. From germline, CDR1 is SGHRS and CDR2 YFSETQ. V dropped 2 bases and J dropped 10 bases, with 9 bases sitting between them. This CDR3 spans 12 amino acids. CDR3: CASSFRGEELFF. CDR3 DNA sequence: TGCGCCAGCAGCTTCCGAGGCGAGGAGCTGTTTTTT.

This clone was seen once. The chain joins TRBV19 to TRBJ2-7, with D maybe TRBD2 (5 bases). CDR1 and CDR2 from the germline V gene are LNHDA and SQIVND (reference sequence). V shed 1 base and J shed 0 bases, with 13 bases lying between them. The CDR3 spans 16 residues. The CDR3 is CASSIASSRSSYEQYF. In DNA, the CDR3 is TGTGCCAGTAGTATAGCCTCTAGCAGAAGCTCCTACGAGCAGTACTTC.

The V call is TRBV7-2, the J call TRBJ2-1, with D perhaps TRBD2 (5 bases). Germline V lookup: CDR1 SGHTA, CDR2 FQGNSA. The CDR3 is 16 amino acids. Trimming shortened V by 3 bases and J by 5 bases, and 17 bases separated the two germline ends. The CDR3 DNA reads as TGTGCCAGCAGCTTCGGGGTGGGCAGACTAAACAATGAGCAGTTCTTC. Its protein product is CASSFGVGRLNNEQFF. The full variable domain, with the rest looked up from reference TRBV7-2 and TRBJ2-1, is GAGVSQSPSNKVTEKGKDVELRCDPISGHTALYWYRQSLGQGLEFLIYFQGNSAPDKSGLPSDRFSAERTGGSVSTLTIQRTQQEDSAVYLCASSFGVGRLNNEQFFGPGTRLTVL.